This TCR beta chain derives from a study of blood T cells in healthy people across ages. Study findings and constraints: One million T cells yielded diversity estimates that were considered underestimates.

Sample-barcoded 5' priming and a J-beta primer mix drove a second PCR of 7 to 11 cycles. TCRdb reanalysed the 5' RACE reads using MiXCR and keeps one entry per CDR3 protein. The data contain 1,800,000 or so distinct CDR3 sequences, around 40% of them singletons. Sample donors were healthy Caucasian individuals that came from Russia, aged roughly 6 to 90. With each sample, at least 5 micrograms of total RNA were extracted. This clonotype was counted only a few times. Its antigen is unidentified. There are 15 residues in the CDR3. The V gene's germline CDR1 is SGHVS and CDR2 FNYEAQ. Trimming stripped 1 base from V and 3 bases from J, with 12 bases between.

Source material: blood. This receptor was identified in a human donor in good health. The genes are TRBV7-6 and TRBJ1-2; possibly TRBD1 for D (6 bases). Here the CDR3 DNA reads TGTGCCAGCAGCTTAGGGGGGGCGTCAGACTATGGCTACACCTTC. It translates to CASSLGGASDYGYTF.